These 16 T cell receptor beta chains were all obtained from the same sample, sequenced in a study of blood T cell repertoires in COVID-19. Clones were sequenced by immunoSEQ multiplex PCR, and TCRdb holds only the in-frame ones, with some missing. Here the sample spans about 310,000 clones, 75% to 90% being singletons. The sequencing sample was made of peripheral blood. Receptors were obtained from a young woman with COVID-19, enrolled during active disease.

This chain connects TRBV18 to TRBJ2-7; the match to TRBD2 covers 12 bases. The germline V gene encodes CDR1 KGHSH and CDR2 LQKENI. The V gene end was trimmed by 2 bases and the J gene end by 0 bases; junction bases not matched to a gene: 14. This CDR3 has 20 amino acids. CDR3 loop: CASSPLSLAGGLSHSYEQYF. The CDR3 DNA follows: TGTGCCAGCTCACCATTGAGCCTAGCGGGAGGGTTATCGCACTCCTACGAGCAGTACTTC.

This sequence joins TRBV5-1 and TRBJ2-1, with TRBD2 as a possible D gene (5 bases). Trimming cost V 0 bases and J 8 bases, with 15 bases left between them. Germline CDR1 reads SGHRS; CDR2 reads YFSETQ. The CDR3 extends over 15 amino acids. The CDR3 region has the DNA TGCGCCAGCAGCTTGGAAGGGAGCCAGACACATGAGCAGTTCTTC. This codes for CASSLEGSQTHEQFF.

The chain carries TRBV9 and TRBJ2-3, with D unresolved. The length of the CDR3 is 15 residues. Trimming removed 0 bases at V and 4 bases at J, with 12 bases between. In germline, CDR1 is SGDLS, CDR2 YYNGEE. The CDR3, as DNA: TGTGCCAGCAGCGTAGATTTGGCCCTCGCAGATACGCAGTATTTT. Its protein is CASSVDLALADTQYF. Filled out from reference TRBV9 and TRBJ2-3, the complete variable domain reads DSGVTQTPKHLITATGQRVTLRCSPRSGDLSVYWYQQSLDQGLQFLIQYYNGEERAKGNILERFSAQQFPDLHSELNLSSLELGDSALYFCASSVDLALADTQYFGPGTRLTVL.

The rearrangement joins TRBV5-4 to TRBJ1-3, with D perhaps TRBD1 (6 bases). V shed 4 bases and J shed 2 bases, with 10 bases lying between them. The germline CDR1 and CDR2 sequences are SGHNT and YYREEE (reference sequence). The CDR3 is made up of 14 amino acids. In nucleotides, the CDR3 is TGTGCCAGCAGCGCACGGACAGCTGGAAACACCATATATTTT. Translated, it gives CASSARTAGNTIYF.

CDR3 loop: CASSAQQARDYGYTF. The CDR3 region has the DNA TGTGCCAGCAGTGCGCAACAGGCTAGAGACTATGGCTACACCTTC. This rearrangement joins TRBV2 to TRBJ1-2; D possibly corresponds to TRBD1 (5 bases). V shed 4 bases and J shed 3 bases, with 15 bases lying between them. This CDR3 comprises 15 residues. Per germline, CDR1 SNHLY and CDR2 FYNNEI.

This clone was found a few times. V usage is TRBV5-1 and J usage is TRBJ1-3; D not certain. The CDR3 contains 17 residues. Germline V gene lookup returns CDR1 SGHRS and CDR2 YFSETQ. Deletions cut 4 bases from V and 0 bases from J, with 17 bases between. CDR3 protein: CASSLGYGGNSGNTIYF. The CDR3 coding sequence is TGCGCCAGCAGCCTCGGGTACGGTGGAAACTCTGGAAACACCATATATTTT.

The V and J genes are TRBV28 and TRBJ1-2; D remains ambiguous. V shed 3 bases and J shed 5 bases, with 16 bases lying between them. CDR1 MDHEN and CDR2 SYDVKM come from the germline V gene. The length of the CDR3 is 15 residues. CDR3 bases: TGTGCCAGCAGTTTGACATCTGCGGGATTGTATGGCTACACCTTC. As protein: CASSLTSAGLYGYTF.

This chain links TRBV5-4 with TRBJ2-7; 9 bases map to TRBD1. This CDR3 contains 14 residues. The ends lost 4 bases at V and 2 bases at J; junction bases unmatched: 4. CDR1 is SGHNT, CDR2 YYREEE, per germline (reference sequence). The CDR3 sequence is CASSRDRAPYEQYF. In nucleotides, the CDR3 is TGTGCCAGCAGCCGGGACAGGGCCCCCTACGAGCAGTACTTC.

V is TRBV15 and J is TRBJ1-6; TRBD1 is a possible D gene (6 bases). Germline-derived CDR1 and CDR2 are LNHNV and YYDKDF (reference sequence). V was shortened by 11 bases and J by 5 bases, with 16 bases between the two germline ends. The CDR3 consists of 14 residues. CDR3 coding DNA: TGTGCCGCAACACAGGGTCTGAATAATTCACCCCTCCACTTT. This sequence encodes CAATQGLNNSPLHF.

V gene TRBV3-1 (or the pseudogene TRBV3-2) combines with J gene TRBJ1-6; D unclear. There are 17 residues in the CDR3. Germline-derived CDR1 and CDR2 are LGHDT and YNNKEL (reference sequence). Trimming pared 1 base from V and 9 bases from J, leaving 19 bases between. CDR3 bases: TGTGCCAGCAGCCAAGTCCCCGGTCCCTCTAGGCCTTCACCCCTCCACTTT. Translating gives CASSQVPGPSRPSPLHF.

The chain has TRBV28 and TRBJ2-7; TRBD2 aligns across 10 bases. The V gene's germline CDR1 is MDHEN and CDR2 SYDVKM. This CDR3 comprises 13 residues. Trimming took 11 bases from V and 3 from J; bases not matched to a gene: 7. CDR3: CAGRASGSYEQYF. The CDR3, as DNA: TGTGCCGGGAGGGCTAGCGGGAGCTACGAGCAGTACTTC.

CDR3 residues: CASSWTSSYNEQFF. CDR3 coding DNA: TGTGCCAGCAGCTGGACTAGCTCCTACAATGAGCAGTTCTTC. J is TRBJ2-1 and V is TRBV7-3, with TRBD2 matching 7 bases. CDR3 size: 14 residues. Germline CDR1 is SGHTA and CDR2 is FQGTGA. With V trimmed by 4 bases and J by 0 bases, 0 bases remained unmatched. The full variable domain, rest sourced from reference TRBV7-3 and TRBJ2-1, is GAGVSQTPSNKVTEKGKYVELRCDPISGHTALYWYRQSLGQGPEFLIYFQGTGAADDSGLPNDRFFAVRPEGSVSTLKIQRTERGDSAVYLCASSWTSSYNEQFFGPGTRLTVL.

The chain couples TRBV2 to TRBJ1-4, with D possibly matching TRBD1 (5 bases). The CDR3 runs to 14 residues. Trimming shortened V by 5 bases and J by 1 base, and 8 bases separated the two germline ends. The germline V gene has CDR1 SNHLY and CDR2 FYNNEI. Here the CDR3 reads CASSPQGTNEKLFF. The CDR3 nucleotides read TGTGCCAGCAGTCCCCAGGGAACTAATGAAAAACTGTTTTTT. Together with reference TRBV2 and TRBJ1-4, the CDR3 gives the full variable domain: EPEVTQTPSHQVTQMGQEVILRCVPISNHLYFYWYRQILGQKVEFLVSFYNNEISEKSEIFDDQFSVERPDGSNFTLKIRSTKLEDSAMYFCASSPQGTNEKLFFGSGTQLSVL.

J is TRBJ1-6 and V is TRBV18; 10 nucleotides agree with TRBD1. Germline lookup yields CDR1 KGHSH and CDR2 LQKENI. This CDR3 is 15 amino acids long. V shed 3 bases and J 7 bases; nucleotides not matched to a gene: 3. This CDR3 reads CASSPLTGGNSPLHF. In DNA, the CDR3 is TGTGCCAGCTCACCGTTGACAGGGGGCAATTCACCCCTCCACTTT.

This clone was counted a single time. The rearrangement uses TRBV5-1 and TRBJ2-2, with TRBD2 matching over 8 bases. The CDR3 totals 15 residues. J lost 1 base, V lost 9 bases, and 8 bases had no gene match. CDR1 and CDR2 (germline): SGHRS, YFSETQ. The CDR3 sequence: CATHRGGENTGELFF. The CDR3 coding sequence is TGCGCCACCCACCGGGGGGGGGAGAACACCGGGGAGCTGTTTTTT.

The rearrangement joins TRBV7-6 to TRBJ2-3, with 7 bases aligning to TRBD2. The CDR3 spans 17 residues. CDR1 is SGHVS, CDR2 FNYEAQ, per germline. Losses at the gene ends were 5 bases for V and 4 bases for J; bases not matched to a gene: 15. In nucleotides, the CDR3 is TGTGCCAGCAGCCAAGGGTTACGCGGGAGAGCTCCAGATACGCAGTATTTT. Protein sequence: CASSQGLRGRAPDTQYF.